These 3 T cell receptor beta chains share one sample of origin, sequenced in a study of identical twins. In TCRdb, the 5' RACE reads were re-called with MiXCR into one record per CDR3 protein. The sample lists around 220,000 distinct CDR3 sequences; over 9.5% were seen once. The specimen was memory T cells sorted from blood. These receptors all stem from a man between 45 and 60 years old in good health.

The sample holds many counts of this clonotype. The J gene is TRBJ2-2, the V gene TRBV20-1; D unclear. CDR1 is DFQATT and CDR2 is SNEGSKA in the germline V gene (reference sequence). This CDR3 is 16 amino acids long. V lost 3 bases and J 0 bases, leaving 14 bases between the germline ends. CDR3: CSASGLKTTNTGELFF. For the CDR3, the DNA is TGCAGTGCTAGCGGGTTGAAGACGACGAACACCGGGGAGCTGTTTTTT.

This clonotype was detected ten times or more. This chain joins TRBV4-2 and TRBJ1-6; the D is unclear. The V gene's germline CDR1 is LGHNA and CDR2 YNFKEQ. The CDR3 contains 15 residues. Trimming cost V 1 base and J 9 bases, with 13 bases left between them. The CDR3 DNA reads TGTGCCAGCAGCCAAGTAATGCTAAACTCTTCACCCCTCCACTTT. Protein sequence: CASSQVMLNSSPLHF.

The rearrangement joins TRBV5-6 to TRBJ1-1, with no clear D. The length of the CDR3 is 14 residues. Deletions cut 0 bases from V and 6 bases from J, with 12 bases between. The germline V gene encodes CDR1 SGHDT and CDR2 YYEEEE. The CDR3 DNA reads as TGTGCCAGCAGCTTGGAGTCGTGGCCAGCTGAAGCTTTCTTT. It is translated as CASSLESWPAEAFF.